This T cell receptor beta chain was obtained from a study of control samples from healthy donors and cancer patients. The table came from immunoSEQ multiplex PCR; TCRdb's copy has only in-frame clones and leaves some out. The table shows about 50,000 clones, with roughly 90% occurring only once. The germline CDR1 and CDR2 sequences are DFQATT and SNEGSKA (reference sequence). Between the trimmed V and J ends, which lost 3 bases and 3 bases, there was a span of 15 bases. CDR3 length: 15 amino acids. The chain joins TRBV20-1 to TRBJ2-1, with D perhaps matching TRBD2 (6 bases). The clonotype originates from a man aged 50 to 59 with head and neck cancer. Material for sequencing was PBMCs. The CDR3 spells CSASGPGLYYNEQFF. The CDR3 DNA follows: TGCAGTGCTAGTGGGCCGGGACTCTACTACAATGAGCAGTTCTTC.